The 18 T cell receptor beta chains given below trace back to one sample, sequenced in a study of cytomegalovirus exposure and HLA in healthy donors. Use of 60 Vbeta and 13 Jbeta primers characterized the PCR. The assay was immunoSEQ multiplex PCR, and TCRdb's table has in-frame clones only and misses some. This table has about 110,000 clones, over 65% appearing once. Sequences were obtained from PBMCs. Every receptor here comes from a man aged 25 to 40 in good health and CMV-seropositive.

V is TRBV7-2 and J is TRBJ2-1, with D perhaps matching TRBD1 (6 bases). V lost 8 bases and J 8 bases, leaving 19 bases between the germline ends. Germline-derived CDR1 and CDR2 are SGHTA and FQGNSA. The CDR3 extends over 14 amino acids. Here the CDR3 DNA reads TGTGCCAGCGGTTTCCCAGGGGTTAGTGATGAGCAGTTCTTC. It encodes CASGFPGVSDEQFF.

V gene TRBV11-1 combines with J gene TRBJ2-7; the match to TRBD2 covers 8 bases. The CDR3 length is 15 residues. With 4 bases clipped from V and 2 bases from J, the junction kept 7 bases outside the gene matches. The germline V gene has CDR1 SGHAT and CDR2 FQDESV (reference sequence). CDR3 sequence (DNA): TGTGCCAGCAGCTCCCTCTCGGGGGGGGCCTACGAGCAGTACTTC. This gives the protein CASSSLSGGAYEQYF.

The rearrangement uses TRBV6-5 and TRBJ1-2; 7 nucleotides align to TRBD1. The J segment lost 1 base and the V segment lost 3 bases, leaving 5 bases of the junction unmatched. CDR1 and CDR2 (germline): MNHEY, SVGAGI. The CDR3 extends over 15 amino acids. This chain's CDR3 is CASSYDRERNYGYTF. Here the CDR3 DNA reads TGTGCCAGCAGTTATGACAGGGAACGTAACTATGGCTACACCTTC.

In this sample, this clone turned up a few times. Here the CDR3 reads CASATITPGYVEQYF. CDR3 bases: TGTGCCAGCGCTACCATAACCCCCGGTTATGTCGAGCAGTACTTC. This chain uses TRBV28 with TRBJ2-7, with D unresolved. The CDR3 length is 15 residues. Germline CDR1 and CDR2: MDHEN and SYDVKM. V lost 8 bases, J lost 6 bases, and 23 bases lay in between.

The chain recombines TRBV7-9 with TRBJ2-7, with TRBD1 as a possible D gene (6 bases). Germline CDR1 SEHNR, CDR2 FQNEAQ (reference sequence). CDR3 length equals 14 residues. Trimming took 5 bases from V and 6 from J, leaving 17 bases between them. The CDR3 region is CASSARDNRREQYF. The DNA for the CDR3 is TGTGCCAGCAGCGCCCGGGACAACCGACGCGAGCAGTACTTC.

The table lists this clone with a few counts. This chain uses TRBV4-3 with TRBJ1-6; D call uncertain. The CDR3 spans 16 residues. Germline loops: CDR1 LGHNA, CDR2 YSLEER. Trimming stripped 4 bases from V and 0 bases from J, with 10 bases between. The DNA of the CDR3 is TGCGCCAGCAGCCTAGATAGCAGCTCCTATAATTCACCCCTCCACTTT. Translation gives CASSLDSSSYNSPLHF.

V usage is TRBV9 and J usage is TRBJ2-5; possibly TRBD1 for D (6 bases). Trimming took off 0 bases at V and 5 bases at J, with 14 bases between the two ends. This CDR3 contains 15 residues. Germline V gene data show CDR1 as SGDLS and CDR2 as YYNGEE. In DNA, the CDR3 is TGTGCCAGCAGCGTAGAACAGGGAATGGTTGAGACCCAGTACTTC. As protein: CASSVEQGMVETQYF.

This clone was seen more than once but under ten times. CDR3 DNA sequence: TGTGCCAGCAGTCCGAGGGGGCGGGTAGAGATATATTTT. The encoded protein is CASSPRGRVEIYF. The chain combines TRBV7-2 with TRBJ1-3, with TRBD1 matching over 7 bases. The CDR3 totals 13 residues. V shed 6 bases, J shed 13 bases, and the junction held 12 bases outside the gene matches. CDR1 and CDR2 from the germline V gene are SGHTA and FQGNSA.

The CDR3 loop reads CASTGYSGANVLTF. The CDR3 bases are TGTGCCAGCACCGGTTACTCTGGGGCCAACGTCCTGACTTTC. The chain employs TRBV27 and TRBJ2-6; no firm D call. This CDR3 has 14 amino acids. Germline CDR1 MNHEY, CDR2 SMNVEV (reference sequence). V lost 7 bases and J lost 0, with 7 bases in between.

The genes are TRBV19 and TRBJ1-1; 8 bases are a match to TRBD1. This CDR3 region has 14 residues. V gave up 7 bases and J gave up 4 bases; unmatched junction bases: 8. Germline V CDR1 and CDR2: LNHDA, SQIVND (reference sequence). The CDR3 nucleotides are TGTGCCAGTATGTTGGCTACAGGGGGCACTGAAGCTTTCTTT. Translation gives CASMLATGGTEAFF.

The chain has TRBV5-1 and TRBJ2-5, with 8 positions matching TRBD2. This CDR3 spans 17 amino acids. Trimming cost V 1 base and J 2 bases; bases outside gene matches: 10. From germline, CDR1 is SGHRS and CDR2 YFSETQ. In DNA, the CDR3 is TGCGCCAGCAGCTTGTTAGGAGAGCGGGGGACGCAAGAGACCCAGTACTTC. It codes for CASSLLGERGTQETQYF. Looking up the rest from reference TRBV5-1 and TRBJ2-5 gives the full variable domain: KAGVTQTPRYLIKTRGQQVTLSCSPISGHRSVSWYQQTPGQGLQFLFEYFSETQRNKGNFPGRFSGRQFSNSRSEMNVSTLELGDSALYLCASSLLGERGTQETQYFGPGTRLLVL.

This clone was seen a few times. The DNA for the CDR3 is TGCAGCGTTGAAGATCCGGGGGAGAAGGGCCAAGAGACCCAGTACTTC. Translating it yields CSVEDPGEKGQETQYF. This sequence joins TRBV29-1 and TRBJ2-5, with D possibly matching TRBD2 (6 bases). The CDR3 spans 16 residues. V lost 0 bases and J 1 base, leaving 15 bases between the germline ends. Germline CDR1 reads SQVTM; CDR2 reads ANQGSEA.

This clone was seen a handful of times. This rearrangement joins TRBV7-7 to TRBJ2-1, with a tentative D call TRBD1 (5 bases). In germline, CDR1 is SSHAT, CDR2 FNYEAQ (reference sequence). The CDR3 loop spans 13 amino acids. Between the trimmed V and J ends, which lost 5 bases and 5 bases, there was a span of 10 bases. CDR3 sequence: CASSPDSHNEQFF. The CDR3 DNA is TGTGCCAGCAGCCCCGACAGCCACAATGAGCAGTTCTTC.

CDR3 region: CACLDVGYGYTF. CDR3 in DNA: TGTGCCTGCCTAGACGTCGGCTATGGCTACACCTTC. This sequence joins TRBV6-5 and TRBJ1-2; D is undetermined. This CDR3 is 12 amino acids long. Germline CDR1 reads MNHEY; CDR2 reads SVGAGI. V lost 11 bases to trimming and J lost 4 bases, with 14 bases between them.

The CDR3 reads CASTNRGGYTF. The CDR3 nucleotides read TGTGCCAGCACTAACAGGGGGGGCTACACCTTC. V gene TRBV6-1 combines with J gene TRBJ1-2; 8 nucleotides align to TRBD1. The CDR3 loop spans 11 amino acids. Germline values: CDR1 MNHNS, CDR2 SASEGT. V shed 7 bases and J 8 bases; nucleotides not matched to a gene: 3.

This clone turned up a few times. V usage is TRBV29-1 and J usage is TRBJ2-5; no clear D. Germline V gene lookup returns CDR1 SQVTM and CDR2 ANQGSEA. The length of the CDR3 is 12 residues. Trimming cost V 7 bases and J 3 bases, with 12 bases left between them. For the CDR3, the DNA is TGCAGCGCTGACCTAGGAGAAGAGACCCAGTACTTC. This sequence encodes CSADLGEETQYF.

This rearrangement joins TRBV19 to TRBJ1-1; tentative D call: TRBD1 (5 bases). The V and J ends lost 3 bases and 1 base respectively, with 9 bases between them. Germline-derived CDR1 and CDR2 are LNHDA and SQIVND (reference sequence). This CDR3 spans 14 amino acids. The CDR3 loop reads CASSMSQGNTEAFF. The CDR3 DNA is TGTGCCAGTAGTATGTCGCAGGGGAACACTGAAGCTTTCTTT. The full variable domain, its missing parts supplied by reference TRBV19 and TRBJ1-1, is DGGITQSPKYLFRKEGQNVTLSCEQNLNHDAMYWYRQDPGQGLRLIYYSQIVNDFQKGDIAEGYSVSREKKESFPLTVTSAQKNPTAFYLCASSMSQGNTEAFFGQGTRLTVV.

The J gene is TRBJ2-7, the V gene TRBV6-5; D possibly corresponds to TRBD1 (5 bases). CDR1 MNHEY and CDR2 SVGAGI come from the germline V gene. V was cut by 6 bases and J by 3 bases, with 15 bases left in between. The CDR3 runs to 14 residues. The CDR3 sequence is CASSYRSDSYEQYF. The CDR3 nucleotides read TGTGCCAGCAGCTACCGTTCAGACAGCTACGAGCAGTACTTC.